This TCR beta chain emerged from a study of blood T cell repertoires in COVID-19 (dated by TCRdb to the early 2020s). Regarding the complete study: Samples covering the acute and convalescent phases of COVID-19 were provided by collaborators in the United States, Italy and Spain. The material from the prospective study consisted of cDNA or gDNA derived from T cells, B-cell-depleted T cells, or PBMCs. Deeply sampled blood TCRbeta repertoires from subjects exposed to, actively infected with, or recovered from COVID-19 were included in the dataset. A freely available public database, intended as a resource for researchers studying the immune response to SARS-CoV-2, is where the repertoires were released. Samples were obtained from the ongoing ImmuneRACE study (first 160 participants) and from 1,254 subjects provided by 6 global collaborators. A de-identified subject ID, COVID-19 status, age in years and sex were almost always included in the sample metadata. HLA class I and class II types, where available, came from metadata supplied by the sample provider rather than from assay-based typing.

The immunoSEQ Assay, a bias-controlled multiplex PCR, was used to amplify TCRbeta CDR3 regions from genomic DNA. Concerning the study's data processing: The number of nucleated cells in each sample was estimated by amplification of reference gene primers within the assay. Sequence reads were collapsed and filtered to measure the absolute abundance of every unique TCRbeta CDR3 rearrangement. For each sample, productive Simpson clonality was calculated by taking the square root of Simpson's diversity index across productive rearrangements. TCRdb re-hosts the immuneACCESS table, in-frame sequences only. Its copies lack some clones; in the studies checked, an unresolved V gene accounts for under half of them, and the cause for the rest is not known. The V and J calls and clone size come from that table; D and trimming were worked out from the DNA. The sample table records 300,000 to 350,000 clones; approximately 85% of these occur just once. Roughly 2% of the sample is held by the ten biggest clonotypes.

About this clone: Its specific antigen is unknown. No base-level quality is on record; no much larger clone is a single base apart.

Participants in the prospective study were aged roughly 18 to 90 years, lived in about two dozen United States geographic areas, and enrolled through a virtual design. To assign participants to cohorts, the prospective study relied on clinical history that participants themselves reported in a screening survey and a study questionnaire. Recovered participants in ImmuneRACE Cohort 3 were defined by two consecutive negative NP/OP PCR tests, clearance by a healthcare professional, or resolution of symptoms. Each participant in the prospective study had whole blood, serum and a nasopharyngeal or oropharyngeal swab collected by mobile phlebotomists. Over a roughly 2-month period, participants in the prospective study had the option of providing additional blood draws and questionnaires. Blood samples from the prospective study were shipped frozen or at room temperature prior to DNA extraction. Findings and caveats that apply to the study as a whole: The quantity of clinical and demographic metadata differed by source and by participant and was supplied without curation.

The germline V gene specifies SGHRS as CDR1 and YFSETQ as CDR2. V loses 4 bases at its end and J loses 6 bases; junction bases beyond the gene matches: 3. The CDR3, from cysteine to phenylalanine, totals 14 residues. Only the CDR3 region is kept as DNA, spanning 42 bases read in frame from base 1. The receptor comes from a man aged 25-40 years who had recovered from COVID-19. Sequencing was carried out using PBMCs or T cells enriched from blood (not recorded which). In this chain, TRBV5-1 is recombined with TRBJ2-7, with 14 bases in between that match TRBD2. DNA sequence: TGCGCCAGCAGCGCCGGACTAGCGGGGGGCGAGCAGTACTTC. It encodes CASSAGLAGGEQYF.